What follows are 25 T cell receptor beta chains derived from one specimen sequenced in a study of blood T cell repertoires in COVID-19. Libraries were prepared by immunoSEQ multiplex PCR; TCRdb keeps only in-frame clonotypes and omits some of them. The sample yields 160,000 or so clones, around 84% seen once. Input material: peripheral blood. These receptors all stem from a woman aged 80 or over with acute or convalescent COVID-19.

This clone has a handful of counts. V is TRBV19 and J is TRBJ1-2, with D perhaps matching TRBD1 (5 bases). From germline, CDR1 is LNHDA and CDR2 SQIVND (reference sequence). V was trimmed by 7 bases and J by 0 bases, leaving 15 bases between them. There are 15 residues in the CDR3. The CDR3 loop reads CASTRPGRANYGYTF. The CDR3 DNA reads as TGTGCCAGTACGAGGCCAGGGCGAGCTAACTATGGCTACACCTTC.

The CDR3 region is CASESRDNTYEQYF. The CDR3 DNA reads TGTGCCAGCGAGTCGAGGGACAACACCTACGAGCAGTACTTC. V is TRBV6-5 and J is TRBJ2-7; TRBD1 is a possible D gene (6 bases). In germline, CDR1 is MNHEY, CDR2 SVGAGI. Trimming took off 8 bases at V and 2 bases at J, with 16 bases between the two ends. The CDR3 extends over 14 amino acids.

The V and J genes are TRBV7-2 and TRBJ2-1; 7 nucleotides agree with TRBD1. The CDR3 sequence is 13 residues long. The trim removed 7 bases at V and 4 bases at J, leaving 4 bases unmatched. Germline CDR1 is SGHTA and CDR2 is FQGNSA. CDR3 in amino acids: CASNRDSYNEQFF. CDR3 nucleotides: TGTGCCAGCAACCGGGACAGTTACAATGAGCAGTTCTTC.

The CDR3 loop reads CASSQRDSSLEQYF. The CDR3 DNA sequence: TGTGCCAGCTCACAACGGGACAGCTCCCTCGAGCAGTACTTC. V usage is TRBV18 and J usage is TRBJ2-7; the match to TRBD1 covers 7 bases. This CDR3 has 14 amino acids. Germline values: CDR1 KGHSH, CDR2 LQKENI. Unmatched junction bases numbered 9, after V lost 4 bases and J lost 6 bases.

The V call is TRBV20-1, the J call TRBJ2-3; tentative D call: TRBD2 (6 bases). V dropped 3 bases and J dropped 0 bases, with 13 bases sitting between them. This CDR3 comprises 15 residues. Germline lookup yields CDR1 DFQATT and CDR2 SNEGSKA (reference sequence). This CDR3 is CSASPLATSTDTQYF. CDR3 nucleotides: TGCAGTGCTAGTCCCCTAGCGACTAGCACAGATACGCAGTATTTT.

The chain recombines TRBV7-9 with TRBJ2-5; 7 nucleotides match TRBD1. Germline values: CDR1 SEHNR, CDR2 FQNEAQ (reference sequence). V was clipped by 1 base and J by 1 base; unmatched bases: 0. The CDR3 is 14 residues long. The CDR3 spells CASSLGDSQETQYF. In DNA form, the CDR3 reads TGTGCCAGCAGCTTAGGGGACAGCCAAGAGACCCAGTACTTC.

The chain recombines TRBV18 with TRBJ1-2; TRBD1 agrees at 8 bases. This CDR3 contains 13 residues. Germline V gene sequence: CDR1 KGHSH, CDR2 LQKENI. Trimming cost V 3 bases and J 5 bases; bases outside gene matches: 2. Here the CDR3 DNA reads TGTGCCAGCTCACCCGACAGGGGTTATGGCTACACCTTC. Translation: CASSPDRGYGYTF.

The chain recombines TRBV19 with TRBJ2-7; 9 bases line up with TRBD1. CDR1 is LNHDA, CDR2 SQIVND, per germline (reference sequence). CDR3 length: 17 residues. Trimming removed 4 bases from V and 0 bases from J; junction bases left unmatched: 10. CDR3 residues: CASSTDRGFVNSYEQYF. Written as DNA, the CDR3 is TGTGCCAGTAGTACTGACAGGGGGTTCGTAAACTCCTACGAGCAGTACTTC.

This chain uses TRBV4-2 with TRBJ2-5; TRBD1 might be the D (5 bases). From germline, CDR1 is LGHNA and CDR2 YNFKEQ. This CDR3 is built from 16 residues. V lost 0 bases to trimming and J lost 1 base, with 12 bases between them. CDR3 coding DNA: TGTGCCAGCAGCCAAGATAGGGGCGACAGCCAAGAGACCCAGTACTTC. Protein sequence: CASSQDRGDSQETQYF.

The CDR3 is CASSSTRQEEEPQHF. The CDR3 DNA sequence: TGTGCCAGCAGCTCGACGAGACAGGAAGAGGAGCCCCAGCATTTT. The chain combines TRBV3-1 (or the pseudogene TRBV3-2) with TRBJ1-5; a weak D match, TRBD1 (6 bases). The CDR3 sequence is 15 residues long. With 5 bases removed from V and 8 bases from J, the gap between germline ends came to 19 bases. Looked up from germline, CDR1 is LGHDT and CDR2 is YNNKEL (reference sequence).

The CDR3 bases are TGTGCCAGCAGTTCTAGCGGGAGGACGAACGAGCAGTACTTC. This translates into CASSSSGRTNEQYF. This chain links TRBV7-9 with TRBJ2-7, with 11 bases matching TRBD2. V was clipped by 6 bases and J by 5 bases; unmatched bases: 6. The CDR3 covers 14 residues. CDR1 SEHNR and CDR2 FQNEAQ come from the germline V gene (reference sequence).

The chain has TRBV27 and TRBJ1-2, with TRBD1 matching over 9 bases. V lost 5 bases to trimming and J lost 1 base; unmatched junction nucleotides: 2. CDR1 is MNHEY and CDR2 is SMNVEV in the germline V gene (reference sequence). CDR3 length equals 14 residues. The CDR3 DNA follows: TGTGCCAGCAGTAGGACAGGGGTTAACTATGGCTACACCTTC. Protein: CASSRTGVNYGYTF.

The chain links TRBV4-3 to TRBJ2-1; tentative D call: TRBD2 (7 bases). The CDR3 totals 17 residues. V lost 0 bases and J 7 bases, leaving 19 bases between the germline ends. Germline-derived CDR1 and CDR2 are LGHNA and YSLEER. CDR3 DNA: TGCGCCAGCAGCCAAGATGTTGCGGGGGCCCTACTAAATGAGCAGTTCTTC. This gives the protein CASSQDVAGALLNEQFF.

The V and J genes are TRBV27 and TRBJ1-5, with TRBD1 matching over 7 bases. This CDR3 comprises 13 residues. Germline CDR1 reads MNHEY; CDR2 reads SMNVEV (reference sequence). The junction had 6 bases not matched to a gene; V was cut back by 10 bases and J by 3 bases. In nucleotides, the CDR3 is TGTGCCACCTCAGGGACAGTCAATCAGCCCCAGCATTTT. Amino acid sequence: CATSGTVNQPQHF.

The genes are TRBV10-3 and TRBJ2-3, with D tentatively TRBD2 (6 bases). This CDR3 is 14 amino acids long. Trimming left V 10 bases short and J 0 bases short, with 14 bases between. Germline V gene lookup returns CDR1 ENHRY and CDR2 SYGVKD. CDR3 DNA: TGTGCCACCGCCGGGACTTCTAGCACAGATACGCAGTATTTT. Amino acid sequence: CATAGTSSTDTQYF.

The J gene is TRBJ1-2, the V gene TRBV28; tentative D call: TRBD1 (5 bases). This CDR3 is built from 15 residues. The germline V and J ends were trimmed by 3 bases and 7 bases, with 18 bases remaining between them. CDR1 MDHEN and CDR2 SYDVKM come from the germline V gene. This CDR3 is CASSFGRGSLGGYTF. In nucleotides, the CDR3 is TGTGCCAGCAGTTTTGGAAGGGGAAGCCTTGGTGGCTACACCTTC.

CDR3 in DNA: TGTGCCAGCAGCGGATCACAGGGACAATACACCGGGGAGCTGTTTTTT. It translates to CASSGSQGQYTGELFF. J is TRBJ2-2 and V is TRBV7-9; possible D gene TRBD1, 6 bases. CDR1 and CDR2 from the germline V gene are SEHNR and FQNEAQ (reference sequence). Trimming stripped 5 bases from V and 3 bases from J, with 16 bases between. The CDR3 runs to 16 residues.

The gene calls are TRBV20-1 and TRBJ2-3, with 8 bases fitting TRBD2. With 3 bases clipped from V and 4 bases from J, the junction kept 12 bases outside the gene matches. This CDR3 has 16 amino acids. From germline, CDR1 is DFQATT and CDR2 SNEGSKA (reference sequence). This chain's CDR3 is CSASSLTGTSPDTQYF. In DNA form, the CDR3 reads TGCAGTGCTAGTTCCCTGACCGGGACTAGTCCAGATACGCAGTATTTT.

The rearrangement uses TRBV14 and TRBJ2-1; the D gene is possibly TRBD1 (6 bases). Between the trimmed V and J ends, which lost 5 bases and 0 bases, there was a span of 11 bases. Germline loops: CDR1 SGHDN, CDR2 FVKESK. This CDR3 is 15 amino acids long. CDR3 loop: CASSDRISSYNEQFF. In DNA form, the CDR3 reads TGTGCCAGCAGCGACAGGATAAGCTCCTACAATGAGCAGTTCTTC.

V usage is TRBV27 and J usage is TRBJ2-1, with 7 bases lining up with TRBD2. Germline V lookup: CDR1 MNHEY, CDR2 SMNVEV (reference sequence). With V trimmed by 0 bases and J by 8 bases, 7 bases remained unmatched. The CDR3 runs 15 residues. CDR3 in amino acids: CASSLSARGRDEQFF. CDR3 nucleotide sequence: TGTGCCAGCAGTTTATCAGCACGGGGGAGGGATGAGCAGTTCTTC.

This rearrangement joins TRBV20-1 to TRBJ2-7; tentative D call: TRBD1 (6 bases). The V and J ends lost 3 bases and 2 bases respectively, with 14 bases between them. The CDR3 has 14 amino acids. Per the germline V gene, CDR1 is DFQATT and CDR2 is SNEGSKA (reference sequence). CDR3 sequence reads: CSASRQGSAYEQYF. CDR3 nucleotide sequence: TGCAGTGCTAGTCGTCAGGGGAGCGCCTACGAGCAGTACTTC.

The genes are TRBV15 and TRBJ2-7, with 12 bases aligning to TRBD2. The trim removed 1 base at V and 6 bases at J, leaving 4 bases unmatched. CDR1 and CDR2 from the germline V gene are LNHNV and YYDKDF (reference sequence). The CDR3 length is 15 residues. CDR3 sequence reads: CATSRGLAGAREQYF. The CDR3 DNA follows: TGTGCCACCAGCAGAGGACTAGCGGGAGCGCGCGAGCAGTACTTC.

The chain recombines TRBV10-3 with TRBJ2-1; TRBD2 matches at 8 bases. The CDR3 loop spans 19 amino acids. Germline V lookup: CDR1 ENHRY, CDR2 SYGVKD. V trimming: 0 bases; J trimming: 1 base; junction bases outside the gene matches: 11. The CDR3 here is CAISESRSGVAGSYNEQFF. The CDR3 DNA reads TGTGCCATCAGTGAGTCGAGATCGGGTGTAGCGGGATCCTACAATGAGCAGTTCTTC.

The chain couples TRBV7-2 to TRBJ2-4; 8 bases fit TRBD2. The CDR3 spans 16 residues. The germline gives CDR1 SGHTA, CDR2 FQGNSA. J was trimmed by 4 bases and V by 2 bases; bases with no gene match: 7. The CDR3 bases are TGTGCCAGCAGCTTATCCTTAGCGGGGTCAAAAAACATTCAGTACTTC. It translates to CASSLSLAGSKNIQYF.

This rearrangement joins TRBV9 to TRBJ2-1; D not certain. Germline V CDR1 and CDR2: SGDLS, YYNGEE. Trimming cost V 0 bases and J 0 bases, with 7 bases left between them. The CDR3 length is 15 residues. DNA for the CDR3: TGTGCCAGCAGCGTAGCACAGAGCTCCTACAATGAGCAGTTCTTC. This gives the protein CASSVAQSSYNEQFF.